This T cell receptor (beta chain) appears in the sequencing data of a study of blood T cell repertoires in COVID-19. Overall study: The samples span acute and convalescent COVID-19 from the United States, Italy and Spain. PBMCs, B-cell-depleted T cells, or T cells provided the cDNA or gDNA that made up the material.

Per the study methods: How many nucleated cells were present was estimated from reference gene primer amplification. Clones were read by immunoSEQ multiplex PCR, and TCRdb kept only the in-frame ones, dropping some. V and J calls and clone size are copied from that table; D and trimming were computed from the DNA. The repertoire holds about 55,000 clones, around 80% seen once, with about 6.4% in the top ten. This clone is medium-sized (0.01 to 0.1%) within its sample. The CDR3 is 14 residues long. Germline trimming cut 4 bases from V and 7 bases from J; bases unmatched to any gene: 9. CDR1 is SGHRS and CDR2 is YFSETQ in the germline V gene.

The receptor was isolated from a human donor in a cohort sampled during active or convalescent COVID-19. Material: peripheral blood. The V gene is TRBV5-1, the J gene TRBJ1-1; TRBD1 matches 8 bases. The CDR3 reads CASSPTDRAGEAFF. The CDR3 coding sequence is TGCGCCAGCAGCCCAACGGACAGGGCCGGTGAAGCTTTCTTT.